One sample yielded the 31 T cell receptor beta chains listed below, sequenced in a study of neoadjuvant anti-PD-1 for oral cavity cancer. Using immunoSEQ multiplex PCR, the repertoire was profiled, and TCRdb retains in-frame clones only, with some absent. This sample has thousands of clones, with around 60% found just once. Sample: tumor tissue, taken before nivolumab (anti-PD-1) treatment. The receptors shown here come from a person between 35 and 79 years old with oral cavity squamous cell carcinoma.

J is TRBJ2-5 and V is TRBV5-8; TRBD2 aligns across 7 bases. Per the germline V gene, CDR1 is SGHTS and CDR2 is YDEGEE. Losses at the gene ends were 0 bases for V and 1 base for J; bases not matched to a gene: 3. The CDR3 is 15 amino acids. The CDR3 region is CASSLGSSGQETQYF. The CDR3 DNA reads TGTGCCAGCAGCTTGGGGTCTAGCGGCCAAGAGACCCAGTACTTC.

The chain's CDR3 is CASTLAGADTQYF. DNA of the CDR3: TGCGCCAGCACCTTAGCGGGAGCAGATACGCAGTATTTT. This chain joins TRBV10-2 and TRBJ2-3; 9 bases fit TRBD2. The CDR3 has 13 amino acids. V gave up 7 bases and J gave up 4 bases; unmatched junction bases: 3. The germline V gene encodes CDR1 WSHSY and CDR2 SAAADI.

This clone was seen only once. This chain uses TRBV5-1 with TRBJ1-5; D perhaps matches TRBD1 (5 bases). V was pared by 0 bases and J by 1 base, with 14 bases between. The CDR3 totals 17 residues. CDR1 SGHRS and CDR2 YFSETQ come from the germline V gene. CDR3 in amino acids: CASSLVSREGSNQPQHF. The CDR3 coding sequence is TGCGCCAGCAGCTTGGTAAGCAGGGAAGGGAGCAATCAGCCCCAGCATTTT.

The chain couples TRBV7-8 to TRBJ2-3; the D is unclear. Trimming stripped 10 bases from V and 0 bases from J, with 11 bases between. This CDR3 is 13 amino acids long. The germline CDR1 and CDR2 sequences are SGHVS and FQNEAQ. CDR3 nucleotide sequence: TGTGCCACCAATGTAGATAGCACAGATACGCAGTATTTT. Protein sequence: CATNVDSTDTQYF.

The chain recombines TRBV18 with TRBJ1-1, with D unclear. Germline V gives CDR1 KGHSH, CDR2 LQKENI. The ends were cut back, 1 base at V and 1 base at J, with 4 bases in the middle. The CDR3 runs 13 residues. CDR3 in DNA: TGTGCCAGCTCACCACTGCAGAACACTGAAGCTTTCTTT. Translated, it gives CASSPLQNTEAFF.

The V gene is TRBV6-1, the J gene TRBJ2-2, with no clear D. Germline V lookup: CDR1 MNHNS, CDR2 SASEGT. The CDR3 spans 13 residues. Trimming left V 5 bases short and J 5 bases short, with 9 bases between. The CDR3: CASSPIGTGELFF. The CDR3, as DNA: TGTGCCAGCAGTCCTATTGGGACCGGGGAGCTGTTTTTT.

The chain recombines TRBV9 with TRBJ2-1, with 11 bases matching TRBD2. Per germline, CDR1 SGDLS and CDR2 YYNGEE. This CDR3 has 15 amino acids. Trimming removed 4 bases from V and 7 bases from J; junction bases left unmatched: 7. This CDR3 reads CASSPTSGSGNEQFF. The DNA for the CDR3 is TGTGCCAGCAGCCCTACTAGCGGGAGTGGTAATGAGCAGTTCTTC.

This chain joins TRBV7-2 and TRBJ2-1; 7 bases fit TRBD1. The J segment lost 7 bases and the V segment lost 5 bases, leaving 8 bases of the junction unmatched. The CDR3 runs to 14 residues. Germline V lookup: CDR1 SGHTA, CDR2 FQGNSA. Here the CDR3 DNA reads TGTGCCAGCAGCAGGGGGCATGGGGTGAATGAGCAGTTCTTC. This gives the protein CASSRGHGVNEQFF.

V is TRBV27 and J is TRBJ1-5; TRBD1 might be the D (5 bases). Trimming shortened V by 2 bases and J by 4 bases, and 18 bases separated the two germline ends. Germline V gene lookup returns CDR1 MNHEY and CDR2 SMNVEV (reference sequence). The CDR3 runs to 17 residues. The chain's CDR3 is CASSLIQDGNKNQPQHF. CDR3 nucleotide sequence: TGTGCCAGCAGTTTAATACAGGATGGGAATAAGAATCAGCCCCAGCATTTT.

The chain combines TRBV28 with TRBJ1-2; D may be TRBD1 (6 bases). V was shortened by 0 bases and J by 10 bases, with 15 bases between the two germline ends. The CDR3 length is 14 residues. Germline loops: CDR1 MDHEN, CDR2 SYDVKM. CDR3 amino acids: CASSLWGPAGDYTF. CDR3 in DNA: TGTGCCAGCAGTTTATGGGGTCCCGCAGGGGACTACACCTTC.

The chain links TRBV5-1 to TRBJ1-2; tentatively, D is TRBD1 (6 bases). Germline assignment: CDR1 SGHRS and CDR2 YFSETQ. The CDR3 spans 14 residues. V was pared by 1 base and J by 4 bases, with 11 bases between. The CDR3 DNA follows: TGCGCCAGCAGCTTGTCGGCAGGGGCCTATGGCTACACCTTC. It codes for CASSLSAGAYGYTF.

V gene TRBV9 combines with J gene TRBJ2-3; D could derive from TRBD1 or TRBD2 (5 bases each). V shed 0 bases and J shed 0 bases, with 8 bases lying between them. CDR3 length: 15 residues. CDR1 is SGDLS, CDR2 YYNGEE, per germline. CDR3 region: CASSVVGASTDTQYF. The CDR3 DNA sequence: TGTGCCAGCAGCGTAGTCGGGGCTAGCACAGATACGCAGTATTTT.

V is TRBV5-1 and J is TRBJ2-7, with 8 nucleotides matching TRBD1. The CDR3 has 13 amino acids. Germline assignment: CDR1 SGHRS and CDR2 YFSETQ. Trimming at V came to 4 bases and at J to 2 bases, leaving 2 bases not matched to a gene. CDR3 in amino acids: CASSPTGAYEQYF. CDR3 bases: TGCGCCAGCAGCCCGACAGGGGCCTACGAGCAGTACTTC.

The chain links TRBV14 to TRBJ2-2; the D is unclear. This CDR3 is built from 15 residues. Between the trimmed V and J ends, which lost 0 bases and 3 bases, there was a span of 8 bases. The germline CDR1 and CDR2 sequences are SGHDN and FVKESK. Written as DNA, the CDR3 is TGTGCCAGCAGCCAAGAGAGAGCTTACACCGGGGAGCTGTTTTTT. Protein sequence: CASSQERAYTGELFF. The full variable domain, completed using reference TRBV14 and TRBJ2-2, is EAGVTQFPSHSVIEKGQTVTLRCDPISGHDNLYWYRRVMGKEIKFLLHFVKESKQDESGMPNNRFLAERTGGTYSTLKVQPAELEDSGVYFCASSQERAYTGELFFGEGSRLTVL.

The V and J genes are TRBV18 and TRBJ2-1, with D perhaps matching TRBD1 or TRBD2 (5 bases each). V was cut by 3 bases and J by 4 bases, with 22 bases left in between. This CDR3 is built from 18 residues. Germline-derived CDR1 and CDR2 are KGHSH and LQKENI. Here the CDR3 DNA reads TGTGCCAGCTCACCCGACTTCGGGACGGGGAGAGAGTACAATGAGCAGTTCTTC. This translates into CASSPDFGTGREYNEQFF.

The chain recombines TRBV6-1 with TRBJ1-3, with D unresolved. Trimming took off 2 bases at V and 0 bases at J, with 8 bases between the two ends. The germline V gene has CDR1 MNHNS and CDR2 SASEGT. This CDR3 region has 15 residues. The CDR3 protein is CASSEKFISGNTIYF. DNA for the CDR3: TGTGCCAGCAGTGAAAAATTTATCTCTGGAAACACCATATATTTT.

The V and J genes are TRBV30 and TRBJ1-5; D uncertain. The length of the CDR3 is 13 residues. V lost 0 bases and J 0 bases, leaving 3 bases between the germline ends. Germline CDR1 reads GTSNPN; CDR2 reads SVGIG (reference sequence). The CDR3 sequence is CAWSVFSNQPQHF. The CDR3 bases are TGTGCCTGGAGTGTCTTTAGCAATCAGCCCCAGCATTTT.

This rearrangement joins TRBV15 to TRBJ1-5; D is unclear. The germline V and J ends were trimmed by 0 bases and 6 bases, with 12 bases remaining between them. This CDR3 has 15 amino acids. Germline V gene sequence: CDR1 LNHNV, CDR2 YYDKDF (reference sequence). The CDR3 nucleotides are TGTGCCACCAGCAGAGATCTGCAGGCTGTTCAGCCCCAGCATTTT. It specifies CATSRDLQAVQPQHF.

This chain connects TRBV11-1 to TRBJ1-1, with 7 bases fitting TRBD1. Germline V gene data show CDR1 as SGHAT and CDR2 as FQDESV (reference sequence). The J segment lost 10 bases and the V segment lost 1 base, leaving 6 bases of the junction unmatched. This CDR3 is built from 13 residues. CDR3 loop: CASSLGSAGGAFF. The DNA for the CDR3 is TGTGCCAGCAGCTTAGGATCGGCAGGGGGAGCTTTCTTT.

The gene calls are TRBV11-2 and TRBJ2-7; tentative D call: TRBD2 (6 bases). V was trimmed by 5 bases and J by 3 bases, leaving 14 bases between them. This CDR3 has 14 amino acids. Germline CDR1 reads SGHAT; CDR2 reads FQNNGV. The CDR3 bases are TGTGCCAGCAGCCTCGGGGGAACCGTCTACGAGCAGTACTTC. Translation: CASSLGGTVYEQYF.

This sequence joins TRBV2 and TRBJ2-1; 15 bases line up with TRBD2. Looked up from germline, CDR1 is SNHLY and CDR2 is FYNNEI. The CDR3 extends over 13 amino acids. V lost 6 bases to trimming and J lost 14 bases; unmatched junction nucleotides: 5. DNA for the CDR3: TGTGCCAGCAGCGGACTAGCGGGGGGGAAAGAGTTCTTC. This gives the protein CASSGLAGGKEFF.

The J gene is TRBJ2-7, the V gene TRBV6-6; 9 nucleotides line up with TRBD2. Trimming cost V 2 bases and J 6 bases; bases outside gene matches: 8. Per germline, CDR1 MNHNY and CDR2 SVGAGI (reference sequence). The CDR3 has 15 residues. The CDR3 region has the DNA TGTGCCAGCAGTTACCCGCAGCGGGGGGTATCCGAGCAGTACTTC. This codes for CASSYPQRGVSEQYF.

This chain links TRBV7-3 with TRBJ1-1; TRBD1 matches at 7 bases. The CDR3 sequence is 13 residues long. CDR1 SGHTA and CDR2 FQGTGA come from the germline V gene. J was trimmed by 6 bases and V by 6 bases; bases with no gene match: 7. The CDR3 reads CASRETGSAEAFF. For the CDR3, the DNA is TGTGCCAGCAGAGAGACAGGGAGCGCTGAAGCTTTCTTT.

The CDR3 sequence is CASSQVGRRETQYF. The CDR3 DNA reads TGCGCCAGCAGCCAAGTCGGGAGACGGGAGACCCAGTACTTC. The chain employs TRBV4-1 and TRBJ2-5, with D possibly being TRBD2 (6 bases). Trimming took 1 base from V and 5 from J, leaving 11 bases between them. The CDR3 covers 14 residues. CDR1 MGHRA and CDR2 YSYEKL come from the germline V gene.

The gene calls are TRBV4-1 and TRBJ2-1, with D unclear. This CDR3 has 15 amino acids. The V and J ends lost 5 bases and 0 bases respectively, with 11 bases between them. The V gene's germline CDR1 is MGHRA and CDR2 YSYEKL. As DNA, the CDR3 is TGCGCCAGCAGCTACCGGGCCCGCTCCTACAATGAGCAGTTCTTC. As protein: CASSYRARSYNEQFF.

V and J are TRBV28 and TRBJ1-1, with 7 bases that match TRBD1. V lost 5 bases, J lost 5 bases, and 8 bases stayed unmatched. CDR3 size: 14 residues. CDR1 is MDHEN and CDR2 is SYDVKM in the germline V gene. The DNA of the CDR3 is TGTGCCAGCAGTCCCAAGACAGGGCGGACTGAAGCTTTCTTT. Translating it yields CASSPKTGRTEAFF.

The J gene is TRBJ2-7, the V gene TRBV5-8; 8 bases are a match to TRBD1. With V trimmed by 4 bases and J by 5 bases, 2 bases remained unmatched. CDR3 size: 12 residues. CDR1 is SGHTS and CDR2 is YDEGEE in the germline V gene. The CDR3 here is CASSLTGDEQYF. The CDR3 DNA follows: TGTGCCAGCAGCCTGACAGGGGACGAGCAGTACTTC.

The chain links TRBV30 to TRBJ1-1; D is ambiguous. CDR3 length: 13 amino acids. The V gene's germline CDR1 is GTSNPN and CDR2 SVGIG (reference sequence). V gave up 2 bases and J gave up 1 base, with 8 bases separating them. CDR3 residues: CAWSLQGNTEAFF. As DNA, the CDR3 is TGTGCCTGGAGTTTACAAGGGAACACTGAAGCTTTCTTT.

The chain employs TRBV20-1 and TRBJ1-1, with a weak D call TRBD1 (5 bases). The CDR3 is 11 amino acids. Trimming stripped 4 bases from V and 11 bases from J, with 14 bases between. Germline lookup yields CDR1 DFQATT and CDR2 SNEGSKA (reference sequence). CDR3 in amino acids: CSATLNWGAFF. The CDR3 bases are TGCAGTGCTACCCTCAACTGGGGGGCTTTCTTT.

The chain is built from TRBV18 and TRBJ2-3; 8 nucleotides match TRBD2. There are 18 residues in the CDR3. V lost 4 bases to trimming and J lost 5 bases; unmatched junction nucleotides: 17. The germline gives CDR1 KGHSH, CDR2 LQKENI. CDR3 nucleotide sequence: TGTGCCAGCTCACAGACTGTCGCCGGGACTAGTTCGCAAGATACGCAGTATTTT. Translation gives CASSQTVAGTSSQDTQYF.

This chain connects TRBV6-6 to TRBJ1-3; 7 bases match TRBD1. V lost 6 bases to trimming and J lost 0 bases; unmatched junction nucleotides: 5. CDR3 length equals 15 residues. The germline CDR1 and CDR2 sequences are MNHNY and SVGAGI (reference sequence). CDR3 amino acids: CASRTGRNSGNTIYF. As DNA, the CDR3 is TGTGCCAGCAGGACAGGGAGGAACTCTGGAAACACCATATATTTT.